Sequencing of this T cell receptor beta chain was carried out in a study of metastatic and nonmetastatic thyroid tumors. Patients underwent thyroid surgery, and none had received any treatment before it. The ends lost 5 bases at V and 3 bases at J; junction bases unmatched: 8. CDR3 length: 16 residues. From germline, CDR1 is SGHDT and CDR2 YYEEEE. TCRdb redid the clone calls on the PCR reads using MiXCR. The sample lists 40,000 to 45,000 clones, about 3.3% occurring once. This clone appeared many times. The chain recombines TRBV5-6 with TRBJ2-1; 10 bases line up with TRBD1. The sequencing input was blood. This TCR was recovered from a female donor with papillary thyroid cancer or a benign thyroid nodule (not recorded which). Some clones in this sample may be carry-over from other donors' samples. CDR3 sequence: CASSSLGTGVYNEQFF. The CDR3 DNA follows: TGTGCCAGCAGTTCCCTCGGGACAGGGGTCTACAATGAGCAGTTCTTC.